These 19 T cell receptor beta chains came from one sample sequenced in a study of blood T cells in healthy people across ages. Using a J-beta primer mix together with a sample-barcoded 5' primer, a second PCR was run for roughly 6 to 11 cycles. From the 5' RACE reads, TCRdb called clonotypes with MiXCR, one entry per CDR3 protein. The table shows approximately 770,000 distinct CDR3 sequences, with over 45% occurring only once. Sequenced material: blood. These receptors originate from a man aged 25 to 40 in good health.

The V and J genes are TRBV3-1 and TRBJ2-1, with TRBD1 as a possible D gene (6 bases). Trimming shortened V by 0 bases and J by 8 bases, and 14 bases separated the two germline ends. Germline V gives CDR1 LGHDT, CDR2 YNNKEL (reference sequence). The CDR3 consists of 15 residues. The CDR3 region has the DNA TGTGCCAGCAGCCAAGATAGTTTATGGGGGCATGAGCAGTTCTTC. Translated, it gives CASSQDSLWGHEQFF.

This clonotype came up a few times. The rearrangement links TRBV10-3 to TRBJ2-7; possible D gene TRBD1, 6 bases. The CDR3 is 13 residues long. The germline V and J ends were trimmed by 5 bases and 5 bases, with 13 bases remaining between them. Germline V CDR1 and CDR2: ENHRY, SYGVKD. The CDR3 nucleotides read TGTGCCATCAGTAGGGACACCCAGGACGAGCAGTACTTC. It is translated as CAISRDTQDEQYF.

The chain recombines TRBV6-5 with TRBJ2-5; 8 bases agree with TRBD1. This CDR3 is 15 amino acids long. Trimming removed 5 bases from V and 5 bases from J; junction bases left unmatched: 10. The V gene's germline CDR1 is MNHEY and CDR2 SVGAGI. CDR3 residues: CASSPRGRESETQYF. The CDR3 bases are TGTGCCAGCAGTCCCAGGGGGCGCGAGTCGGAGACCCAGTACTTC.

This clonotype appeared once. The chain has TRBV20-1 and TRBJ2-2; D gene uncertain. CDR1 is DFQATT and CDR2 is SNEGSKA in the germline V gene (reference sequence). V lost 3 bases and J 7 bases, leaving 12 bases between the germline ends. The CDR3 covers 13 residues. CDR3 in amino acids: CSASGAKGGELFF. CDR3 coding DNA: TGCAGTGCTAGTGGCGCAAAAGGCGGGGAGCTGTTTTTT.

The chain uses TRBV7-9 and TRBJ1-1; the D is unclear. The CDR3 consists of 11 residues. V was pared by 5 bases and J by 4 bases, with 5 bases between. Germline loops: CDR1 SEHNR, CDR2 FQNEAQ (reference sequence). The DNA of the CDR3 is TGTGCCAGCAGCCGACTCACTGAAGCTTTCTTT. Encoded protein: CASSRLTEAFF.

The gene calls are TRBV20-1 and TRBJ2-7; 10 nucleotides match TRBD2. In germline, CDR1 is DFQATT, CDR2 SNEGSKA (reference sequence). The CDR3 runs to 13 residues. Trimming at V came to 6 bases and at J to 6 bases, leaving 8 bases not matched to a gene. The CDR3 is CSAGTSETREQYF. DNA for the CDR3: TGCAGTGCCGGGACTAGCGAAACTCGCGAGCAGTACTTC.

This clonotype has just one count. The rearrangement joins TRBV7-2 to TRBJ2-2, with 16 bases matching TRBD2. The CDR3 is made up of 17 amino acids. After removal of 5 bases from V and 6 bases from J, the junction contained 6 bases not matched to a gene. Germline CDR1 and CDR2: SGHTA and FQGNSA. CDR3 residues: CASSTTGTSGGAGELFF. In nucleotides, the CDR3 is TGTGCCAGCAGCACCACCGGGACTAGCGGGGGGGCCGGGGAGCTGTTTTTT.

This clonotype has more than one count but fewer than ten. This chain links TRBV24-1 with TRBJ2-5; perhaps TRBD2 as D (6 bases). V was trimmed by 7 bases and J by 2 bases, leaving 10 bases between them. This CDR3 is built from 13 residues. Germline lookup yields CDR1 KGHDR and CDR2 SFDVKD. The CDR3 nucleotides are TGTGCCACCAGCAGCGGGCTGCAAGAGACCCAGTACTTC. Amino acids: CATSSGLQETQYF.

This chain connects TRBV7-9 to TRBJ2-1; D gene unclear. The CDR3 totals 11 residues. V gave up 6 bases and J gave up 6 bases, with 6 bases separating them. Looked up from germline, CDR1 is SEHNR and CDR2 is FQNEAQ (reference sequence). The CDR3 nucleotides are TGTGCCAGCAGACCCTTCAATGAGCAGTTCTTC. It encodes CASRPFNEQFF.

V usage is TRBV20-1 and J usage is TRBJ2-7; 8 nucleotides match TRBD2. V shed 2 bases, J shed 2 bases, and the junction held 8 bases outside the gene matches. This CDR3 has 15 amino acids. In germline, CDR1 is DFQATT, CDR2 SNEGSKA (reference sequence). CDR3 in amino acids: CSARTAGAGAYEQYF. The CDR3 DNA is TGCAGTGCTAGAACAGCGGGGGCCGGCGCCTACGAGCAGTACTTC.

The chain couples TRBV5-6 to TRBJ1-1, with TRBD1 identical over 7 bases. CDR1 SGHDT and CDR2 YYEEEE come from the germline V gene. The ends lost 0 bases at V and 1 base at J; junction bases unmatched: 6. The CDR3 runs 16 residues. CDR3 region: CASSLALGQPNTEAFF. CDR3 in DNA: TGTGCCAGCAGCTTGGCCCTGGGACAGCCGAACACTGAAGCTTTCTTT.

This chain links TRBV7-9 with TRBJ1-2, with TRBD1 as a possible D gene (6 bases). Trimming removed 5 bases at V and 0 bases at J, with 13 bases between. The CDR3 contains 15 residues. Germline CDR1 is SEHNR and CDR2 is FQNEAQ (reference sequence). DNA of the CDR3: TGTGCCAGCAGCGCCTCAGGGGTGGCTAACTATGGCTACACCTTC. It is translated as CASSASGVANYGYTF.

CDR3 DNA sequence: TGCAGTGCTAAGCTCCCGGGCGGGACCTACGAGCAGTACTTC. Protein sequence: CSAKLPGGTYEQYF. This chain links TRBV20-1 with TRBJ2-5; TRBD2 is a possible D gene (6 bases). Near its end, the DNA agrees better with TRBJ2-7, so the J call may be wrong. There are 14 residues in the CDR3. Per the germline V gene, CDR1 is DFQATT and CDR2 is SNEGSKA (reference sequence).

Regarding this clonotype: Just one base apart from a much larger clone, this may be a read error. V gene TRBV20-1 combines with J gene TRBJ2-7; 7 nucleotides line up with TRBD1. From germline, CDR1 is DFQATT and CDR2 SNEGSKA (reference sequence). The length of the CDR3 is 14 residues. With V trimmed by 6 bases and J by 3 bases, 11 bases remained unmatched. CDR3 bases: TGCAGTGCAAGTCCCGGGGCAGGGGGCTACGAGCAGTACTTC. Translating gives CSASPGAGGYEQYF.

The gene calls are TRBV12-3 or TRBV12-4 and TRBJ2-2; 9 bases line up with TRBD1. V lost 4 bases, J lost 7 bases, and 7 bases stayed unmatched. The CDR3 contains 15 residues. The CDR3 nucleotides read TGTGCCAGCAGTTCGGGACAGGGAGGCATCGGGGAGCTGTTTTTT. Its protein is CASSSGQGGIGELFF.

V and J are TRBV7-2 and TRBJ2-6; TRBD1 agrees at 8 bases. The V and J ends lost 6 bases and 5 bases, in that order; junction bases with no gene match: 6. Germline values: CDR1 SGHTA, CDR2 FQGNSA. The CDR3 is 15 amino acids. The CDR3 loop is CASRPQGARANVLTF. DNA of the CDR3: TGTGCCAGCAGACCTCAGGGGGCTCGGGCCAACGTCCTGACTTTC.

CDR3 in amino acids: CSARSLAGSNYEQYF. DNA for the CDR3: TGCAGTGCTAGATCCCTAGCGGGCAGTAACTACGAGCAGTACTTC. The chain combines TRBV20-1 with TRBJ2-7, with TRBD2 matching over 8 bases. The V gene end was trimmed by 2 bases and the J gene end by 3 bases; junction bases not matched to a gene: 9. Germline V gene data show CDR1 as DFQATT and CDR2 as SNEGSKA (reference sequence). This CDR3 contains 15 residues.

The chain combines TRBV14 with TRBJ2-5, with 9 positions matching TRBD1. V trimming: 4 bases; J trimming: 5 bases; junction bases outside the gene matches: 8. Germline CDR1 is SGHDN and CDR2 is FVKESK. The CDR3 has 15 amino acids. In DNA, the CDR3 is TGTGCCAGCAGCCTCGGGACAGGGAGTTTTGAGACCCAGTACTTC. Translation: CASSLGTGSFETQYF.

J is TRBJ1-2 and V is TRBV25-1; no reliable D call. The V gene's germline CDR1 is MGHDK and CDR2 SYGVNS. Trimming removed 2 bases from V and 2 bases from J, with 12 bases in between. This CDR3 has 15 residues. The DNA of the CDR3 is TGTGCCAGCAGTGAAAGGAGCGGAGGAAACTATGGCTACACCTTC. Protein: CASSERSGGNYGYTF.